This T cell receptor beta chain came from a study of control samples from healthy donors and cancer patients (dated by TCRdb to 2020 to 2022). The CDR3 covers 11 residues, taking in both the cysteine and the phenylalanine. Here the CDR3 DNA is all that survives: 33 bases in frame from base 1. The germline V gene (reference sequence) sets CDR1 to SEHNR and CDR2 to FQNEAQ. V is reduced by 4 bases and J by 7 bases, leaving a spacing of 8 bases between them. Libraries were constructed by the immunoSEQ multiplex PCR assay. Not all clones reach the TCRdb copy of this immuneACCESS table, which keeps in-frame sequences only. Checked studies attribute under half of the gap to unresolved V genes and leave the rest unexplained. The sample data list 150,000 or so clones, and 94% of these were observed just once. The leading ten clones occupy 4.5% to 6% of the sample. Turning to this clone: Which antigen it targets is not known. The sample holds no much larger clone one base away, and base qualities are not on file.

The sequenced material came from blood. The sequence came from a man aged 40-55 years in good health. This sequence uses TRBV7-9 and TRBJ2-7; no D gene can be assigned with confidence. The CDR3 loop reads CASSSGGEQYF. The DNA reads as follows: TGTGCCAGCAGCTCGGGCGGAGAGCAGTACTTC.